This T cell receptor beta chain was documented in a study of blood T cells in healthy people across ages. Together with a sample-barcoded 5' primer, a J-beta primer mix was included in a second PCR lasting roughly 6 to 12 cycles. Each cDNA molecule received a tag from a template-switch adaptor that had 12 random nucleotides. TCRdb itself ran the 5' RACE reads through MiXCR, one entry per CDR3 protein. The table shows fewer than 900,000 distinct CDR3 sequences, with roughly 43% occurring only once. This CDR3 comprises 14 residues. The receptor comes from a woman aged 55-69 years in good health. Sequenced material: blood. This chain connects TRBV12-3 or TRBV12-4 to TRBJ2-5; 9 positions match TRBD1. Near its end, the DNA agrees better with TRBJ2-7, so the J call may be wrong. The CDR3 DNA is TGTGCCAGCAGTACCAGGACAGGGGCCTACGAGCAGTACTTC. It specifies CASSTRTGAYEQYF.